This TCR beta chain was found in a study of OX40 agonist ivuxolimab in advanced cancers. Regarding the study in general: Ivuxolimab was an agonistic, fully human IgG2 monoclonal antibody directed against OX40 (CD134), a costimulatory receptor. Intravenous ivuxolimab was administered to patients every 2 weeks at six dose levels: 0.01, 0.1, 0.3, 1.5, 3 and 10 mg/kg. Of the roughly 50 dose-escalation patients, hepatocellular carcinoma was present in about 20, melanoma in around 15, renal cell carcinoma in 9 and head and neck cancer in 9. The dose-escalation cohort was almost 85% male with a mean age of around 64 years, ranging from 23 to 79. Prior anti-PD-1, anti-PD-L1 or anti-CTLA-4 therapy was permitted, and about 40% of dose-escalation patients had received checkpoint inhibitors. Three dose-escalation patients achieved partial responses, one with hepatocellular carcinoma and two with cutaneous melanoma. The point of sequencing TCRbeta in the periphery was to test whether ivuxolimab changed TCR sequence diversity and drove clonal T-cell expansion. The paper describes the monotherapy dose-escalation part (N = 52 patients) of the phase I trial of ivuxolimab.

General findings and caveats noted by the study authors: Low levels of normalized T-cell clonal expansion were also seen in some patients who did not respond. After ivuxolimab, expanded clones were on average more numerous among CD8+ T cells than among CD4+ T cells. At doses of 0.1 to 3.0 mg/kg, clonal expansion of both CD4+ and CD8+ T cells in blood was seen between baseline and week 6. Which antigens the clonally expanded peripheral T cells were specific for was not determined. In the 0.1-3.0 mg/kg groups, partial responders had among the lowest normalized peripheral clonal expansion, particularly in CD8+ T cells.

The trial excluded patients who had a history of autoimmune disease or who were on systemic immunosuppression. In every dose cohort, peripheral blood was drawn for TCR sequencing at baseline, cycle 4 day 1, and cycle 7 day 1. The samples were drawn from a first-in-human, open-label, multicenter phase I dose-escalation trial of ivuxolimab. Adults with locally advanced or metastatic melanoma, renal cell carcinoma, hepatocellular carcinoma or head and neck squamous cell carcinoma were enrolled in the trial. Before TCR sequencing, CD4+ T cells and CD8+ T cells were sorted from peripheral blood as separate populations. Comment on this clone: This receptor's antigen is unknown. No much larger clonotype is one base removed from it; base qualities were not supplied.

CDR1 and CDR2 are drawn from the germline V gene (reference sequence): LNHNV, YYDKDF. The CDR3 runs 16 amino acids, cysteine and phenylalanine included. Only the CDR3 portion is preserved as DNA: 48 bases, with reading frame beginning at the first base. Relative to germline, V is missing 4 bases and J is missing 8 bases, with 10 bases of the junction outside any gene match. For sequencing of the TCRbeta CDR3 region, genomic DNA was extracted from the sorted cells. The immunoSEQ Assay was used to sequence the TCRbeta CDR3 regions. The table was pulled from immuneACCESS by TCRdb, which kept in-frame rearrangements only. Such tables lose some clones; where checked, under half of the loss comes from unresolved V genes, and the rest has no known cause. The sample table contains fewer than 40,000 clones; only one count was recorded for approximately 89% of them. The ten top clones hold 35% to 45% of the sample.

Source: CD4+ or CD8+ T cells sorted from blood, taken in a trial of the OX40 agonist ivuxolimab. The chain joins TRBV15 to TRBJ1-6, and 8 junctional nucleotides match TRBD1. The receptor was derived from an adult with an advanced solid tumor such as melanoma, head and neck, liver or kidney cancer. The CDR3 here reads CATSTDDGQGDSPLHF. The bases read TGTGCCACCAGCACAGACGATGGACAGGGCGATTCACCCCTCCACTTT.